This is a list of T cell receptor beta chains from one sample in a study of graft-versus-host responses after intestinal transplantation. No antigen is known for these receptors. Clones were sequenced by immunoSEQ multiplex PCR, and TCRdb holds only the in-frame ones, with some missing. Altogether about 39,000 clones are present, over 90% being singletons, with the ten largest covering roughly a fifth. The input for sequencing was unstimulated CD8+ T cells sorted from spleen or lymph node cells, taken before transplant. The receptors were sampled from a human donor who was the organ donor for an intestinal transplant. Each CDR3 is given with its conserved first and last residue. D genes are given only for firm matches. Clone size is given for some rows only: seen once, a few or many times, or a class if the clone is expanded.

DNA: TGTGCCAGCATTGGGACTAGCGGGAACAATGAGCAGTTCTTC
CDR3: CASIGTSGNNEQFF
J: TRBJ2-1
D: TRBD2
V: TRBV28
size: -

DNA: TGTGCCAGCAGCTTAGGGGGGAAGTGGCCCCAGCATTTT
CDR3: CASSLGGKWPQHF
J: TRBJ1-5
D: -
V: TRBV7-9
size: -

DNA: TGTGCCAGCAGTTACAATAACTATGGCTACACCTTC
CDR3: CASSYNNYGYTF
J: TRBJ1-2
D: -
V: TRBV6-5
size: -

DNA: TGCGCCAGCAGCCAAGTGGCCTGGGGTGAGCAGTTCTTC
CDR3: CASSQVAWGEQFF
J: TRBJ2-1
D: -
V: TRBV4-3
size: -

DNA: TGTGCCAGCAGCGTAGATGGAGGGAAGGGGTCGCGTCTGACCTTC
CDR3: CASSVDGGKGSRLTF
J: TRBJ1-2
D: -
V: TRBV9
size: -

DNA: TGTGCCAGCTGGACTAGCGGGTGGGATGAGCAGTTCTTC
CDR3: CASWTSGWDEQFF
J: TRBJ2-1
D: TRBD2
V: TRBV27
size: once

DNA: TGCGCCAGCAGCCTCATTGGACTAGCGGGAGGGCCGGGCACCGGGGAGCTGTTTTTT
CDR3: CASSLIGLAGGPGTGELFF
J: TRBJ2-2
D: TRBD2
V: TRBV4-3
size: -

DNA: TGCGCCAGCAGCCAAAGCCTCGGACTCACCAATGAGCAGTTCTTC
CDR3: CASSQSLGLTNEQFF
J: TRBJ2-1
D: -
V: TRBV4-1
size: -

DNA: TGTGCCAGCAGTATCGGACGGTTCTACGAGCAGTACTTC
CDR3: CASSIGRFYEQYF
J: TRBJ2-7
D: -
V: TRBV28
size: few

DNA: TGTGCCAGCAGTTATGACAGGGATGAGAATGAGCAGTTCTTC
CDR3: CASSYDRDENEQFF
J: TRBJ2-1
D: TRBD1
V: TRBV6-5
size: -

DNA: TGTGCCACCAGCAAGACTAGCGGGATACCGCCGAACACCGGGGAGCTGTTTTTT
CDR3: CATSKTSGIPPNTGELFF
J: TRBJ2-2
D: TRBD2
V: TRBV15
size: -

DNA: TGTGCCAGCACCAAAAAGACAGGGTTCACCTACGAGCAGTACTTC
CDR3: CASTKKTGFTYEQYF
J: TRBJ2-7
D: TRBD1
V: TRBV7-9
size: -

DNA: TGCGCCAGCAGCCAAGAGAGTTCCTATGGCTACACCTTC
CDR3: CASSQESSYGYTF
J: TRBJ1-2
D: -
V: TRBV4-3
size: -

DNA: TGTGCCAGTAGTATTGCGGCGGGAGGTACCGGGGAGCTGTTTTTT
CDR3: CASSIAAGGTGELFF
J: TRBJ2-2
D: TRBD2
V: TRBV19
size: -

DNA: TGCGCCAGCAGCTTGGCCGGGACAGGATACAATGAGCAGTTCTTC
CDR3: CASSLAGTGYNEQFF
J: TRBJ2-1
D: TRBD1
V: TRBV5-1
size: -

DNA: TGCGCCAGCAGTGAGACAGGGGGCGCAACCGGGGAGCTGTTTTTT
CDR3: CASSETGGATGELFF
J: TRBJ2-2
D: TRBD1
V: TRBV10-2
size: -

DNA: TGTGCCAGCAGCTTAGGGACTAGCGGGTACAATGAGCAGTTCTTC
CDR3: CASSLGTSGYNEQFF
J: TRBJ2-1
D: TRBD2
V: TRBV7-2
size: -

DNA: TGTGCCAGCAGTTTTGTGGCAGGAAGCAAGACCCAGTACTTC
CDR3: CASSFVAGSKTQYF
J: TRBJ2-5
D: -
V: TRBV27
size: -

DNA: TGTGCCAGCAGCCTTACGGGAGCCTCCTACAATGAGCAGTTCTTC
CDR3: CASSLTGASYNEQFF
J: TRBJ2-1
D: -
V: TRBV9
size: -

DNA: TGCGCCAGCAGTCGGACAGGGGGCGGGGAGACCCAGTACTTC
CDR3: CASSRTGGGETQYF
J: TRBJ2-5
D: TRBD1
V: TRBV4-1
size: -

DNA: TGTGCCAGCAGTTTTCGGGACTACACCGGGGAGCTGTTTTTT
CDR3: CASSFRDYTGELFF
J: TRBJ2-2
D: -
V: TRBV27
size: -

DNA: TGTGCCAGCATCCGCGTGCCGGGGTCGAACACTGAAGCTTTCTTT
CDR3: CASIRVPGSNTEAFF
J: TRBJ1-1
D: -
V: TRBV2
size: once

DNA: TGTGCCAGCAGTTTAGCGGGAGGGCCACTAGACGAGCAGTACTTC
CDR3: CASSLAGGPLDEQYF
J: TRBJ2-7
D: TRBD2
V: TRBV27
size: -

DNA: TGCGCCAGCAGCGGCGGGACTAGCAACGAGCAGTACTTC
CDR3: CASSGGTSNEQYF
J: TRBJ2-7
D: TRBD2
V: TRBV5-1
size: -

DNA: TGTGCCAGCGAGGACAGGGAATCCTACGAGCAGTACTTC
CDR3: CASEDRESYEQYF
J: TRBJ2-7
D: TRBD1
V: TRBV6-1
size: -

DNA: TGTGCCATCAGTAACCGGGACAGGGGCTTATATGGCTACACCTTC
CDR3: CAISNRDRGLYGYTF
J: TRBJ1-2
D: TRBD1
V: TRBV10-3
size: -

DNA: TGTGCCAGCACTCAAAACAGGGACGGCTACACCTTC
CDR3: CASTQNRDGYTF
J: TRBJ1-2
D: -
V: TRBV5-4
size: -

DNA: TGTGCCAGCAGCCCCTCACAGGGGACGAGGCCTGACTATGGCTACACCTTC
CDR3: CASSPSQGTRPDYGYTF
J: TRBJ1-2
D: TRBD1
V: TRBV7-9
size: -

DNA: TGTGCCAGCAGACTGTACAGGGTTCAGCCCCAGCATTTT
CDR3: CASRLYRVQPQHF
J: TRBJ1-5
D: -
V: TRBV5-4
size: -

DNA: TGCGCCAGCAGCCGAGCCGAACATGATAACTATGGCTACACCTTC
CDR3: CASSRAEHDNYGYTF
J: TRBJ1-2
D: -
V: TRBV4-1
size: -

DNA: TGCAGCGTCCCCGCTACCTCTGGGGCCAACGTCCTGACTTTC
CDR3: CSVPATSGANVLTF
J: TRBJ2-6
D: -
V: TRBV29-1
size: -

DNA: TGTGCCAGCAGCTCCGGACAGGGATTATACCAAGAGACCCAGTACTTC
CDR3: CASSSGQGLYQETQYF
J: TRBJ2-5
D: TRBD1
V: TRBV7-8
size: once

DNA: TGTGCCAGCAGCGAAGGAGGGCTAAGGGCTCGGGAGCAGTACTTC
CDR3: CASSEGGLRAREQYF
J: TRBJ2-5
D: -
V: TRBV5-6
size: -

DNA: TGTGCCAGCAGCGTACTCGGGCAGGGCGGGGAGACCCAGTACTTC
CDR3: CASSVLGQGGETQYF
J: TRBJ2-5
D: -
V: TRBV9
size: -

DNA: TGTGCCAGCAGCTTGGTCAGGGGAGCCTACGAGCAGTACTTC
CDR3: CASSLVRGAYEQYF
J: TRBJ2-7
D: -
V: TRBV5-8
size: -

DNA: TGCAGCGCCTATGGAGAAGGGGCCGGGGAGCTGTTTTTT
CDR3: CSAYGEGAGELFF
J: TRBJ2-2
D: -
V: TRBV29-1
size: -

DNA: TGTGCCAGCAGCGTATCCAGCGGGAGTGAGACCCAGTACTTC
CDR3: CASSVSSGSETQYF
J: TRBJ2-5
D: TRBD2
V: TRBV9
size: -